The next 5 T cell receptor beta chains were all read from a single sample in a study of T-cell reconstitution after alpha-beta-depleted transplantation in children (dated by TCRdb to about 2016). Library generation was performed with PCR. These reads were obtained on an Illumina HiSeq 2500. Molecular barcoding was employed in the preparation of TCR libraries, with unique molecular identifiers being used to normalize TCRbeta repertoire quantification. The public reads were quality trimmed at Q25 with fastp and then assembled into clones with MiXCR by TCRdb, keeping productive beta chains. Every CDR3 protein is listed once, alongside the most common genes and DNA of its rows. This sample has over 400,000 distinct CDR3 sequences in its table, and around 46% of those were observed once. Roughly 27% of the sample goes to the ten largest clones. The intended sense of this specimen's treatment or condition label: allogeneic hematopoietic cell transplantation with graft depleted of TCRalphabeta T cells and CD19 B cells.

The sample consisted of PBMCs, taken before TCRalphabeta/CD19-depleted stem cell transplant. Receptors originate from a girl between 2 and 10 years old with aplastic anemia, due to receive a stem cell transplant.

The chain links TRBV10-3 to TRBJ2-3; TRBD1 might be the D (5 bases). This CDR3 region has 13 residues. Germline CDR1 ENHRY, CDR2 SYGVKD. The V gene lost 4 bases and the J gene lost 6 bases, with 11 bases spanning the gap. DNA of the CDR3: TGTGCCATCAGTGCACAGGCGGCGGATACGCAGTATTTT. This gives the protein CAISAQAADTQYF.

The genes are TRBV20-1 and TRBJ2-5; D gene unclear. This CDR3 has 14 residues. Trimming removed 6 bases from V and 1 base from J, with 15 bases in between. Looked up from germline, CDR1 is DFQATT and CDR2 is SNEGSKA (reference sequence). DNA for the CDR3: TGCAGTGCCCCACTCCAAGGACCCCAAGAGACCCAGTACTTC. This encodes CSAPLQGPQETQYF.

V is TRBV7-9 and J is TRBJ2-7; 8 bases map to TRBD1. The V segment lost 4 bases and the J segment 2 bases; nucleotides outside the gene matches: 10. This CDR3 comprises 16 residues. Looked up from germline, CDR1 is SEHNR and CDR2 is FQNEAQ (reference sequence). CDR3 residues: CASSWPSDRGAYEQYF. Written as DNA, the CDR3 is TGTGCCAGCAGCTGGCCCTCCGACAGGGGAGCCTACGAGCAGTACTTC.

This clonotype was seen repeatedly, ten times or more. This chain links TRBV29-1 with TRBJ2-7, with D unclear. Germline CDR1 SQVTM, CDR2 ANQGSEA. This CDR3 comprises 10 residues. Deletions cut 4 bases from V and 2 bases from J, with 3 bases between. The DNA of the CDR3 is TGCAGCGTTGTCACCTACGAGCAGTACTTC. Translation gives CSVVTYEQYF.

This clonotype was counted many times. The J gene is TRBJ2-7, the V gene TRBV4-1; TRBD2 matches at 8 bases. CDR3 size: 15 residues. The germline V gene has CDR1 MGHRA and CDR2 YSYEKL. Trimming removed 7 bases from V and 3 bases from J; junction bases left unmatched: 11. CDR3 nucleotides: TGCGCCAGCACTCCGGGCAGCGGGAGTGTCTACGAGCAGTACTTC. As protein: CASTPGSGSVYEQYF.